The 17 T cell receptor beta chains below all came from one sample that was sequenced in a study of a mutant IDH1 vaccine in newly diagnosed glioma. Sample time point: week 5, during vaccination. With topical imiquimod, each dose of the vaccine consisted of 300 ug of mutant IDH1 20-mer peptide. The assay was immunoSEQ multiplex PCR, and TCRdb's table has in-frame clones only and misses some. Of over 30,000 clones listed, over 50% are singletons. Which antigens these TCRs recognize remains unknown. The sample was PBMCs, taken from a glioma patient whose treatment included an IDH1 peptide vaccine. The receptor source for this set is a woman aged 18-29 years with glioma.

The chain carries TRBV6-6 and TRBJ1-2; unclear D gene. The CDR3 is 13 residues long. CDR1 and CDR2 from the germline V gene are MNHNY and SVGAGI (reference sequence). V was clipped by 2 bases and J by 6 bases, with 10 bases between them. The DNA for the CDR3 is TGTGCCAGCAGTTACGAGGGCGGCAATGGCTACACCTTC. This codes for CASSYEGGNGYTF.

This clone was picked up a small number of times. The V call is TRBV5-6, the J call TRBJ2-5; a possible D gene is TRBD2 (6 bases). Looked up from germline, CDR1 is SGHDT and CDR2 is YYEEEE. Deletions cut 6 bases from V and 4 bases from J, with 13 bases between. The CDR3 is 13 residues long. The CDR3, as DNA: TGTGCCAGCAACCCGGGAGCAGGAGAGACCCAGTACTTC. Amino acid sequence: CASNPGAGETQYF.

The rearrangement links TRBV11-2 to TRBJ2-1; TRBD2 matches at 10 bases. The V gene's germline CDR1 is SGHAT and CDR2 FQNNGV. J lost 4 bases, V lost 5 bases, and 5 bases had no gene match. The CDR3 is 15 residues long. CDR3 sequence reads: CASSLSGGAYNEQFF. DNA of the CDR3: TGTGCCAGCAGCCTCAGCGGGGGGGCATACAATGAGCAGTTCTTC.

The J gene is TRBJ1-3, the V gene TRBV2; D may be TRBD1 (6 bases). From germline, CDR1 is SNHLY and CDR2 FYNNEI. The length of the CDR3 is 14 residues. The ends were cut back, 4 bases at V and 4 bases at J, with 11 bases in the middle. This CDR3 reads CASSAGAGGNTIYF. CDR3 coding DNA: TGTGCCAGCAGTGCGGGGGCGGGCGGAAACACCATATATTTT.

This sequence joins TRBV5-1 and TRBJ2-2; 7 bases line up with TRBD2. The V segment lost 3 bases and the J segment 1 base; nucleotides outside the gene matches: 6. The CDR3 runs to 16 residues. CDR1 is SGHRS and CDR2 is YFSETQ in the germline V gene. The CDR3 DNA follows: TGCGCCAGCAGCTCGGATAGCGGGCTGAACACCGGGGAGCTGTTTTTT. It yields the protein CASSSDSGLNTGELFF.

This clone appeared a single time. The chain uses TRBV7-8 and TRBJ2-7; no clear D. V was pared by 4 bases and J by 3 bases, with 7 bases between. CDR3 length equals 12 residues. Germline CDR1 SGHVS, CDR2 FQNEAQ. This CDR3 is CASSSDFYEQYF. CDR3 nucleotide sequence: TGTGCCAGCAGCTCTGACTTCTACGAGCAGTACTTC.

The chain combines TRBV5-1 with TRBJ2-1; D is unresolved. V lost 2 bases and J lost 0, with 6 bases in between. The CDR3 covers 14 residues. Germline V CDR1 and CDR2: SGHRS, YFSETQ. CDR3 amino acids: CASSFPGSYNEQFF. The CDR3 DNA reads TGCGCCAGCAGCTTCCCCGGCTCCTACAATGAGCAGTTCTTC.

The V gene is TRBV9, the J gene TRBJ1-4, with D possibly matching TRBD1 (5 bases). The CDR3 contains 15 residues. From germline, CDR1 is SGDLS and CDR2 YYNGEE. Trimming removed 1 base from V and 8 bases from J, with 15 bases in between. The CDR3 protein is CASSVSSQGREKLFF. As DNA, the CDR3 is TGTGCCAGCAGCGTATCGTCGCAGGGTAGGGAAAAACTGTTTTTT.

The chain recombines TRBV15 with TRBJ1-1; 12 bases align to TRBD1. CDR1 LNHNV and CDR2 YYDKDF come from the germline V gene (reference sequence). Unmatched junction bases numbered 5, after V lost 7 bases and J lost 8 bases. The CDR3 extends over 13 amino acids. The CDR3 sequence is CATNPGQGAEAFF. For the CDR3, the DNA is TGTGCCACCAACCCGGGACAGGGGGCCGAAGCTTTCTTT.

In the case of this clone: The germline gene is not matched at one end of the junction; a read error may be the cause. CDR3 nucleotide sequence: TGTGCTAGCAGCTCAGGGCCAGCGGGAGGGCCCGGCTACGAGCAGTACTTC. This sequence encodes CASSSGPAGGPGYEQYF. The V gene is TRBV7-7, the J gene TRBJ2-7, with 10 bases identical to TRBD2. This CDR3 has 17 residues. Germline V gene lookup returns CDR1 SSHAT and CDR2 FNYEAQ (reference sequence).

The rearrangement uses TRBV28 and TRBJ2-7; TRBD1 aligns across 11 bases. Germline V gene lookup returns CDR1 MDHEN and CDR2 SYDVKM. This CDR3 is built from 17 residues. Losses at the gene ends were 8 bases for V and 0 bases for J; bases not matched to a gene: 12. CDR3 amino acids: CASSGGQGVLFSYEQYF. The CDR3 bases are TGTGCCAGCTCTGGGGGACAGGGGGTTCTATTCTCCTACGAGCAGTACTTC.

V is TRBV7-9 and J is TRBJ1-3; TRBD1 matches 7 bases. The CDR3 contains 14 residues. CDR1 is SEHNR and CDR2 is FQNEAQ in the germline V gene (reference sequence). The V segment lost 5 bases and the J segment 4 bases; nucleotides outside the gene matches: 5. The CDR3 reads CASSAGQVGNTIYF. In nucleotides, the CDR3 is TGTGCCAGCAGCGCCGGACAGGTGGGAAACACCATATATTTT.

The V and J genes are TRBV28 and TRBJ2-1; the D is unclear. Trimming shortened V by 5 bases and J by 4 bases, and 15 bases separated the two germline ends. In germline, CDR1 is MDHEN, CDR2 SYDVKM. The CDR3 is made up of 15 amino acids. The CDR3 spells CASSPSGPTYNEQFF. The CDR3, as DNA: TGTGCCAGCAGTCCTTCCGGACCCACATACAATGAGCAGTTCTTC.

J is TRBJ1-2 and V is TRBV29-1, with a tentative D call TRBD1 (6 bases). CDR3 length: 14 residues. The germline gives CDR1 SQVTM, CDR2 ANQGSEA. Trimming removed 4 bases at V and 3 bases at J, with 15 bases between. In DNA, the CDR3 is TGCAGCGTTGTGGGGCAGGGGAGCCACTATGGCTACACCTTC. It is translated as CSVVGQGSHYGYTF. Combining the CDR3 with reference TRBV29-1 and TRBJ1-2 gives the whole variable domain SAVISQKPSRDICQRGTSLTIQCQVDSQVTMMFWYRQQPGQSLTLIATANQGSEATYESGFVIDKFPISRPNLTFSTLTVSNMSPEDSSIYLCSVVGQGSHYGYTFGSGTRLTVV.

This clone was counted a single time. This sequence joins TRBV5-4 and TRBJ2-7; D is unresolved. The V gene's germline CDR1 is SGHNT and CDR2 YYREEE (reference sequence). The CDR3 is 13 residues long. Trimming removed 1 base at V and 6 bases at J, with 11 bases between. CDR3 sequence reads: CASSLWAAPEQYF. CDR3 nucleotides: TGTGCCAGCAGCTTGTGGGCAGCGCCCGAGCAGTACTTC.

This chain uses TRBV5-1 with TRBJ2-5; D is ambiguous. Looked up from germline, CDR1 is SGHRS and CDR2 is YFSETQ. V lost 3 bases to trimming and J lost 0 bases, with 9 bases between them. The CDR3 runs to 14 residues. CDR3 loop: CASSSPRYQETQYF. Here the CDR3 DNA reads TGCGCCAGCAGCTCCCCCAGATACCAAGAGACCCAGTACTTC.

Remarks on this clone: Additional DNA sequences in this sample encode the identical CDR3. The V gene is TRBV19, the J gene TRBJ2-7; possibly TRBD2 for D (5 bases). CDR1 is LNHDA, CDR2 SQIVND, per germline (reference sequence). The CDR3 is 13 amino acids. Trimming removed 3 bases from V and 1 base from J, with 7 bases in between. CDR3 protein: CASSIGGSYEQYF. The CDR3 region has the DNA TGTGCCAGTAGTATCGGCGGGTCCTACGAGCAGTACTTC.